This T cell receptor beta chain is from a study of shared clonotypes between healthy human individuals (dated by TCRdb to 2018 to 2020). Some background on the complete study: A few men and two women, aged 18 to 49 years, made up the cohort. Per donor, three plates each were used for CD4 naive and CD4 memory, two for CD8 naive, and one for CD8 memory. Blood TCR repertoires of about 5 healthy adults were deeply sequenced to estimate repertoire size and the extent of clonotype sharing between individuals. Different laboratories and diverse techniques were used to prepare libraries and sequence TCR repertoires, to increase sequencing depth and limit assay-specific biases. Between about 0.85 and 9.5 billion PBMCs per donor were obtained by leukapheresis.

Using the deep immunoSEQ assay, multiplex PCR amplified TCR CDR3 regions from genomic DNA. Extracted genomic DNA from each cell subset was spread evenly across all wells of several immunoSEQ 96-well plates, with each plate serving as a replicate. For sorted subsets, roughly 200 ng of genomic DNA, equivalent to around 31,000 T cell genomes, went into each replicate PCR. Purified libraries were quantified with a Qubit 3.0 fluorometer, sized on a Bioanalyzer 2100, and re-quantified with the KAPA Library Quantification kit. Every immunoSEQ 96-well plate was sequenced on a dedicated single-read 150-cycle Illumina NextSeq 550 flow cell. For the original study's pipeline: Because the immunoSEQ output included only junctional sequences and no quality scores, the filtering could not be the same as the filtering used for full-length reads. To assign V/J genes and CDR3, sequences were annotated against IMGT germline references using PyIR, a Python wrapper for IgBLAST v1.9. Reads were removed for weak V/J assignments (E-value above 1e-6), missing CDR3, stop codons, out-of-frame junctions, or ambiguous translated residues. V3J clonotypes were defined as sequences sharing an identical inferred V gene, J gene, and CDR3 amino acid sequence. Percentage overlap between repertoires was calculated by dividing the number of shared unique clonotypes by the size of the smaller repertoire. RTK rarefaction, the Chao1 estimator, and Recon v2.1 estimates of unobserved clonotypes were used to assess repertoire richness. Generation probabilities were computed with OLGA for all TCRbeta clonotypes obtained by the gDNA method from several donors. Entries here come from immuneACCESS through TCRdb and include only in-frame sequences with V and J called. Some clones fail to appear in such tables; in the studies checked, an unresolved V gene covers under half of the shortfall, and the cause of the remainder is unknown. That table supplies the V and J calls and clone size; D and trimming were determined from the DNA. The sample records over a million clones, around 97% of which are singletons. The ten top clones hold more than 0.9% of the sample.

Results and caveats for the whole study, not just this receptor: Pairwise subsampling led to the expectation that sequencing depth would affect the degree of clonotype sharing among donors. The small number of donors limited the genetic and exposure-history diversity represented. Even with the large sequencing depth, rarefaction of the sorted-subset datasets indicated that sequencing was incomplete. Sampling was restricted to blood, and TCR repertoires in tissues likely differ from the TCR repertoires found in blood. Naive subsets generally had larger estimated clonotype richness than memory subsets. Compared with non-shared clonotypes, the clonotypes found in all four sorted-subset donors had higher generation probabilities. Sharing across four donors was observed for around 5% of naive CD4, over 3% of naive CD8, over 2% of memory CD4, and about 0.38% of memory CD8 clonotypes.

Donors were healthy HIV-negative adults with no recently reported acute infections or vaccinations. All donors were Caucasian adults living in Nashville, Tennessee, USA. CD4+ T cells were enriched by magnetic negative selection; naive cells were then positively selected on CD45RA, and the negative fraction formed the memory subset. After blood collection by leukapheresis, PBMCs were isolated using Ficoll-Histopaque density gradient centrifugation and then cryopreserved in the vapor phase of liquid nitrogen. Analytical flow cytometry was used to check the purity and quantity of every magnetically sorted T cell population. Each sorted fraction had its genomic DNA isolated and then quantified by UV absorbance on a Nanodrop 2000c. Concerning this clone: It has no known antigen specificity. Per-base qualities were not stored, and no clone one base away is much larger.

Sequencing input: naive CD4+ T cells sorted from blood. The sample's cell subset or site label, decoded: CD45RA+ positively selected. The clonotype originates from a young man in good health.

This receptor carries the CDR3 CASSYRDFINTGELFF. DNA sequence: TGTGCCAGCAGCTACAGGGACTTTATTAACACCGGGGAGCTGTTTTTT. The rearranged chain carries TRBV6-5 and TRBJ2-2; the D gene is perhaps TRBD1 or TRBD2, each of them matching over 6 bases. Taken from the germline V gene, the CDR1 and CDR2 loops are MNHEY and SVGAGI. The V and J ends are trimmed by 6 bases and 2 bases, leaving 16 bases between them. Including cysteine and phenylalanine, the CDR3 has 16 amino acids. The DNA shown is the 48-base CDR3, in frame from base 1.